Each of the 24 T cell receptor beta chains below was sequenced from the same sample in a study of blood T cells in healthy people across ages. With a J-beta primer mix and a sample-barcoded 5' primer, a second PCR ran about 7 to 12 cycles. TCRdb passed the 5' RACE reads through MiXCR, listing each CDR3 protein once. The sample records roughly 1,500,000 distinct CDR3 sequences, about 31% being singletons. Material: blood. The receptor set was obtained from a woman aged 30 to 39 in good health.

This clonotype was counted ten times or more. It may be a read error: a sequence one base away is much more abundant. The rearrangement uses TRBV4-1 and TRBJ2-7, with D possibly being TRBD1 (6 bases). V was shortened by 0 bases and J by 4 bases, with 13 bases between the two germline ends. Looked up from germline, CDR1 is MGHRA and CDR2 is YSYEKL. The CDR3 is made up of 15 amino acids. CDR3 amino acids: CASSQDEGVRYEQYF. In DNA, the CDR3 is TGCGCCAGCAGCCAAGACGAGGGGGTAAGGTACGAGCAGTACTTC.

Regarding this clonotype: Relative to the germline gene, one junction end is altered; a read error may explain this. This chain connects TRBV14 to TRBJ2-1; D might be TRBD2 (6 bases). The CDR3 sequence is 14 residues long. Germline values: CDR1 SGHDN, CDR2 FVKESK. Written as DNA, the CDR3 is TGTGCCAGCAGCCGGATGGGGGGTGAGACAGAGCGGTTCTTC. Protein product: CASSRMGGETERFF.

The chain links TRBV20-1 to TRBJ2-3; maybe TRBD2 (5 bases). The length of the CDR3 is 14 residues. The V gene's germline CDR1 is DFQATT and CDR2 SNEGSKA (reference sequence). Deletions cut 0 bases from V and 0 bases from J, with 7 bases between. CDR3 coding DNA: TGCAGTGCTAGAGATTTAGCGAGCACAGATACGCAGTATTTT. Amino acids: CSARDLASTDTQYF.

This sequence joins TRBV4-1 and TRBJ1-2; TRBD1 matches 8 bases. Germline V gene data show CDR1 as MGHRA and CDR2 as YSYEKL. The ends lost 1 base at V and 5 bases at J; junction bases unmatched: 12. CDR3 length: 17 residues. The CDR3 sequence is CASSQARTGIQRYGYTF. The CDR3 bases are TGCGCCAGCAGCCAAGCCCGGACAGGGATCCAGAGATATGGCTACACCTTC.

This clonotype has only one observation. This rearrangement joins TRBV20-1 to TRBJ2-3; the match to TRBD1 covers 8 bases. V lost 5 bases to trimming and J lost 1 base; unmatched junction nucleotides: 5. Germline V lookup: CDR1 DFQATT, CDR2 SNEGSKA (reference sequence). The CDR3 has 14 residues. The DNA of the CDR3 is TGCAGTGCTCAGTCGGACAGGGGCACAGATACGCAGTATTTT. Translated, it gives CSAQSDRGTDTQYF.

This clonotype was detected only a few times. This chain links TRBV12-3 or TRBV12-4 with TRBJ2-3; D is unresolved. Trimming took off 5 bases at V and 3 bases at J, with 18 bases between the two ends. This CDR3 comprises 16 residues. The CDR3 sequence is CASSRSRGELTDTQYF. DNA of the CDR3: TGTGCCAGCAGTCGGTCTAGAGGAGAATTAACAGATACGCAGTATTTT.

The chain is built from TRBV29-1 and TRBJ1-4; TRBD1 matches 10 bases. This CDR3 region has 14 residues. CDR1 and CDR2 (germline): SQVTM, ANQGSEA. The V segment lost 7 bases and the J segment 8 bases; nucleotides outside the gene matches: 10. The CDR3 region is CSAYPGTGVEKLFF. The CDR3 region has the DNA TGCAGCGCCTATCCCGGGACAGGGGTAGAAAAACTGTTTTTT.

This chain uses TRBV14 with TRBJ1-2; D remains ambiguous. The CDR3 has 13 amino acids. Germline V gene sequence: CDR1 SGHDN, CDR2 FVKESK. Trimming took off 2 bases at V and 1 base at J, with 5 bases between the two ends. The CDR3 is CASSQSLNYGYTF. CDR3 nucleotide sequence: TGTGCCAGCAGCCAATCCCTTAACTATGGCTACACCTTC.

This clonotype has more than one count but fewer than ten. The rearrangement links TRBV25-1 to TRBJ1-2, with D tentatively TRBD1 (6 bases). The germline V gene has CDR1 MGHDK and CDR2 SYGVNS. V gave up 0 bases and J gave up 0 bases, with 11 bases separating them. The CDR3 spans 16 residues. For the CDR3, the DNA is TGTGCCAGCAGTGAATATACGGGGGCCACTAACTATGGCTACACCTTC. Protein sequence: CASSEYTGATNYGYTF.

There are many counts of this clonotype. This chain joins TRBV20-1 and TRBJ2-7; 9 bases line up with TRBD1. Trimming took 2 bases from V and 2 from J; bases not matched to a gene: 4. This CDR3 is 14 amino acids long. Per the germline V gene, CDR1 is DFQATT and CDR2 is SNEGSKA (reference sequence). CDR3 in amino acids: CSARYTGGPYEQYF. The CDR3 bases are TGCAGTGCTAGATACACAGGGGGCCCCTACGAGCAGTACTTC.

V gene TRBV20-1 combines with J gene TRBJ1-1; no clear D. V lost 0 bases to trimming and J lost 6 bases, with 2 bases between them. The CDR3 totals 10 residues. Looked up from germline, CDR1 is DFQATT and CDR2 is SNEGSKA (reference sequence). In DNA, the CDR3 is TGCAGTGCTAGAGAACCTGAAGCTTTCTTT. It translates to CSAREPEAFF.

The chain carries TRBV12-3 or TRBV12-4 and TRBJ2-3; D perhaps matches TRBD2 (5 bases). Trimming cost V 1 base and J 6 bases, with 11 bases left between them. The CDR3 has 14 residues. CDR3 residues: CASSLEGSADTQYF. In DNA form, the CDR3 reads TGTGCCAGCAGTTTAGAAGGGAGTGCGGATACGCAGTATTTT.

This clonotype has more than one count but fewer than ten. V is TRBV11-2 and J is TRBJ2-1, with 12 bases fitting TRBD2. CDR1 SGHAT and CDR2 FQNNGV come from the germline V gene. The CDR3 runs 16 residues. Unmatched junction bases numbered 10, after V lost 5 bases and J lost 8 bases. The CDR3 nucleotides are TGTGCCAGCAGCAGAACTAGCGGGGGGCTCCGCGATGAGCAGTTCTTC. Its translation: CASSRTSGGLRDEQFF.

V is TRBV7-3 and J is TRBJ2-5, with no clear D. The V end was cut by 2 bases, the J end by 5 bases, with 21 bases between. The CDR3 length is 17 residues. The germline V gene encodes CDR1 SGHTA and CDR2 FQGTGA. Here the CDR3 reads CASSLERLDKWWETQYF. Written as DNA, the CDR3 is TGTGCCAGCAGCTTAGAGCGACTCGATAAGTGGTGGGAGACCCAGTACTTC.

The rearrangement links TRBV20-1 to TRBJ2-5; tentatively, D is TRBD2 (7 bases). Deletions cut 5 bases from V and 2 bases from J, with 15 bases between. Germline V gives CDR1 DFQATT, CDR2 SNEGSKA (reference sequence). The CDR3 extends over 14 amino acids. The CDR3 protein is CSARKGGWQETQYF. The CDR3 DNA follows: TGCAGTGCTCGGAAGGGGGGGTGGCAAGAGACCCAGTACTTC.

The chain recombines TRBV9 with TRBJ1-1, with D unclear. The CDR3 extends over 13 amino acids. Trimming took 6 bases from V and 1 from J, leaving 10 bases between them. Germline CDR1 reads SGDLS; CDR2 reads YYNGEE. Here the CDR3 DNA reads TGTGCCAGCACTGGGCACAAGAACACTGAAGCTTTCTTT. It yields the protein CASTGHKNTEAFF.

V and J are TRBV28 and TRBJ2-7; D possibly matches TRBD1 or TRBD2 (5 bases each). Germline assignment: CDR1 MDHEN and CDR2 SYDVKM. V was shortened by 4 bases and J by 0 bases, with 13 bases between the two germline ends. The CDR3 loop spans 15 amino acids. The CDR3: CASSWTGTGSYEQYF. Here the CDR3 DNA reads TGTGCCAGCAGTTGGACCGGGACGGGCTCCTACGAGCAGTACTTC.

This clonotype turned up a few times. The gene calls are TRBV10-3 and TRBJ1-5, with no clear D. Germline V gene data show CDR1 as ENHRY and CDR2 as SYGVKD. V lost 5 bases, J lost 4 bases, and 9 bases lay in between. This CDR3 is 13 amino acids long. CDR3 nucleotides: TGTGCCATCAGTCCCTCAGGTAATCAGCCCCAGCATTTT. Translating gives CAISPSGNQPQHF.

CDR3 loop: CASSRAPSGSGTDTQYF. The CDR3 nucleotides read TGTGCCAGCAGCCGCGCCCCTAGCGGGAGTGGAACAGATACGCAGTATTTT. The chain uses TRBV7-2 and TRBJ2-3; 10 bases agree with TRBD2. This CDR3 is built from 17 residues. The junction had 11 bases not matched to a gene; V was cut back by 5 bases and J by 3 bases. In germline, CDR1 is SGHTA, CDR2 FQGNSA.

The V call is TRBV20-1, the J call TRBJ2-5; TRBD2 is a possible D gene (7 bases). CDR1 is DFQATT, CDR2 SNEGSKA, per germline (reference sequence). This CDR3 comprises 13 residues. V lost 0 bases, J lost 11 bases, and 16 bases lay in between. CDR3 protein: CSARDRGGVEQYF. The CDR3 DNA reads as TGCAGTGCTAGAGATCGAGGGGGGGTTGAGCAGTACTTC.

The chain carries TRBV5-1 and TRBJ2-1, with 7 bases lining up with TRBD2. Germline V lookup: CDR1 SGHRS, CDR2 YFSETQ. CDR3 length: 17 amino acids. With 0 bases clipped from V and 7 bases from J, the junction kept 13 bases outside the gene matches. CDR3 DNA: TGCGCCAGCAGCTTGGAGAGCGGGATAATCCCTTTGAATGAGCAGTTCTTC. It is translated as CASSLESGIIPLNEQFF.

The chain uses TRBV20-1 and TRBJ2-7; D unclear. The CDR3 totals 12 residues. V was pared by 4 bases and J by 1 base, with 8 bases between. CDR1 and CDR2 (germline): DFQATT, SNEGSKA (reference sequence). CDR3 loop: CSAIDQSYEQYF. The CDR3 bases are TGCAGTGCTATTGATCAATCCTACGAGCAGTACTTC.

This clonotype was seen only a few times. The V gene is TRBV21-1, the J gene TRBJ2-4; the D call in the table, TRBD2, was not verified against the DNA. TRBV21-1 is given as a pseudogene. This CDR3 has 12 amino acids. CDR3 in amino acids: CASRAGKNIQYF. The CDR3 DNA follows: TGTGCCAGCAGAGCGGGGAAAAACATTCAGTACTTC.

This clonotype was picked up many times. This chain uses TRBV29-1 with TRBJ2-1; possible D gene TRBD2, 6 bases. V lost 6 bases to trimming and J lost 8 bases, with 14 bases between them. The CDR3 covers 12 residues. The germline gives CDR1 SQVTM, CDR2 ANQGSEA. The chain's CDR3 is CSVGTSGDEQFF. The CDR3 DNA sequence: TGCAGCGTCGGGACTTCGGGGGATGAGCAGTTCTTC.